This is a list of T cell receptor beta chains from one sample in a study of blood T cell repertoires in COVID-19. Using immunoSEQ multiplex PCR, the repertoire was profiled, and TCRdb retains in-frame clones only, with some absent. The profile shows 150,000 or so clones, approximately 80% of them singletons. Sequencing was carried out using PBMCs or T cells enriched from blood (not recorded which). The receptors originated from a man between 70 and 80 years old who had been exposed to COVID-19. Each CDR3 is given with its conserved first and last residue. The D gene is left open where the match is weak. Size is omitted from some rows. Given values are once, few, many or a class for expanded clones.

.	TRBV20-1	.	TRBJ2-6	TGCAGTGCGAGCCTCGGGGACGTCCTGACTTTC	CSASLGDVLTF
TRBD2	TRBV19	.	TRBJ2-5	TGTGCCAGTGCTCGGACTAGCGGGAGTGTTCGGGAGACCCAGTACTTC	CASARTSGSVRETQYF
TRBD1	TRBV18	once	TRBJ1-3	TGTGCCAGCTCACCCGGACAGGGGAATGGAAACACCATATATTTT	CASSPGQGNGNTIYF
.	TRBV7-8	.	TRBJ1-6	TGTGCCAGCAGCTTGAGAGTAGTTGATAATTCACCCCTCCACTTT	CASSLRVVDNSPLHF
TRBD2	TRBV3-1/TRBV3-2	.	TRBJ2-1	TGTGCCAGCAGCTCTCGGACTAGCGGGTCGACCCGGGGTGAGCAGTTCTTC	CASSSRTSGSTRGEQFF
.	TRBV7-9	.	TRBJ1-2	TGTGCCAGCAGCTTAGCCTCCTATGGCTACACCTTC	CASSLASYGYTF
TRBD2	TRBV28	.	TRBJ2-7	TGTGCCAGCAGTTTAAGGGGACTAGCGGGATCGAAGCAGTACTTC	CASSLRGLAGSKQYF
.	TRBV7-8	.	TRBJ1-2	TGTGCCAGCAGCTTGGGCCCCTCCACCGCTAACTATGGCTACACCTTC	CASSLGPSTANYGYTF
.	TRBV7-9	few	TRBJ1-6	TGTGCCAGCAGCTTAGCGGGAGAGGGCGGTTCACCCCTCCACTTT	CASSLAGEGGSPLHF
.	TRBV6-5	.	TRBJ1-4	TGTGCCAGCAGTTACCGCAGGGAAGATGAAAAACTGTTTTTT	CASSYRREDEKLFF
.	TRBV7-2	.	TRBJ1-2	TGTGCCAGCAGGCCCTACAGTAACTATGGCTACACCTTC	CASRPYSNYGYTF
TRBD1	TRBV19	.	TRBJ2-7	TGTGCCAGTAGTGCCCCGGGACAGGGGGCCCGGGAGCAGTACTTC	CASSAPGQGAREQYF
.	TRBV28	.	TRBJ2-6	TGTGCCAGCAGTTTGGGCATACTCTCTGGGGCCAACGTCCTGACTTTC	CASSLGILSGANVLTF
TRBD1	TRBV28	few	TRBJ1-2	TGTGCCAGCATGGACAGGTCGGATGGCTACACCTTC	CASMDRSDGYTF
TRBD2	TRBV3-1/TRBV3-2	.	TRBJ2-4	TGTGCCAGCAGCCCGAACGAGGAGACTAGCGGGCCGGGGGCCAAAAACATTCAGTACTTC	CASSPNEETSGPGAKNIQYF
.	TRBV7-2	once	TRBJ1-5	TGTGCCAGCAGCCTCGGGGGGGGTGACCAGCCCCAGCATTTT	CASSLGGGDQPQHF
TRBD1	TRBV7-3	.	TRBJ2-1	TGTGCCAGCAGCTACGGACAGGGAAGGGACAATGAGCAGTTCTTC	CASSYGQGRDNEQFF
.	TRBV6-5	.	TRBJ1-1	TGTGCCAGCGGACACTTGAACACTGAAGCTTTCTTT	CASGHLNTEAFF
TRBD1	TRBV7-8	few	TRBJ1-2	TGTGCCAGCAGCTCCGGGACAGGGGCCTTCGGCTACACCTTC	CASSSGTGAFGYTF
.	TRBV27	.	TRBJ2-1	TGTGCCAGCAGTTTGATGAGGACGGAGGTCTTTCCCTACAATGAGCAGTTCTTC	CASSLMRTEVFPYNEQFF
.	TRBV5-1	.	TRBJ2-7	TGCGCCAGCAGCTTGGAATCCCTAGCGCCGACCTACGAGCAGTACTTC	CASSLESLAPTYEQYF
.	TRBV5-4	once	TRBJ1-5	TGTGCCAGCAGCCAAGGGGGGGCATCCAATCAGCCCCAGCATTTT	CASSQGGASNQPQHF
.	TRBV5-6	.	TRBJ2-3	TGTGCCAGCAGCCTGCAGCCAGGTTTGAGCACAGATACGCAGTATTTT	CASSLQPGLSTDTQYF
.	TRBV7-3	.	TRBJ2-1	TGTGCCAGCAGCTTAACGGGTGGACTGGGTAATGAGCAGTTCTTC	CASSLTGGLGNEQFF
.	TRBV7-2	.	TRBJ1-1	TGTGCCAGCAGCTTAGATACGGGGAAAGCTTTCTTT	CASSLDTGKAFF
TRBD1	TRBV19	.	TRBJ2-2	TGTGCCAGTAGTACTTACAGGGGAATGGACGGGGAGCTGTTTTTT	CASSTYRGMDGELFF
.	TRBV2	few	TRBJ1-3	TGTGCCAGCAGTGAGCCCCTAGGGCAGGTCGGGGCTGGAAACACCATATATTTT	CASSEPLGQVGAGNTIYF
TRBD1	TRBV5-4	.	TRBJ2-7	TGTGCCAGCAGGACGAACAGGGGCGAGCAGTACTTC	CASRTNRGEQYF
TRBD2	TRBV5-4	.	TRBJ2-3	TGTGCCAGCAGCAGCTCCCGGGAGGGAGGTACGCAGTATTTT	CASSSSREGGTQYF
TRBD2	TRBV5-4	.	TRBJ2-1	TGTGCCAGCAGCTCGGCCACTAGCGGGAGAGATGGGAATGAGCAGTTCTTC	CASSSATSGRDGNEQFF
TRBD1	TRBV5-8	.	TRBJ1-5	TGTGCCAGCAGCCGAGGACAGGGTATTCCCCAGCCCCAGCATTTT	CASSRGQGIPQPQHF
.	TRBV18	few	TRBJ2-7	TGTGCCAGCTCACCACCGGCCTCCACCAGCTCCTACGAGCAGTACTTC	CASSPPASTSSYEQYF
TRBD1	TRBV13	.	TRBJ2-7	TGTGCCAGCAGCCATCCCGGGACAGGGGGAATGGCTGGCGAGCAGTACTTC	CASSHPGTGGMAGEQYF
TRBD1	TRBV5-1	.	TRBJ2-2	TGCGCCAGCAGCTTGGGGGCAGGGGGCAACACCGGGGAGCTGTTTTTT	CASSLGAGGNTGELFF
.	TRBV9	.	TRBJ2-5	TGTGCCAGCAGCAGGCTAGCAAACGCTCAAGAGACCCAGTACTTC	CASSRLANAQETQYF
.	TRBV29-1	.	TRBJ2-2	TGCAGCGCTTTGCAGTCCGGGGAGCTGTTTTTT	CSALQSGELFF
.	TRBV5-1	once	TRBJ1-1	TGCGCCAGCAGCGCGACAGGTTCTGACACTGAAGCTTTCTTT	CASSATGSDTEAFF
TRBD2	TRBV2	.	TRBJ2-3	TGTGCCAGCAGTTGGTCGAGCGGGAGGGCCCCTAGCACAGATACGCAGTATTTT	CASSWSSGRAPSTDTQYF
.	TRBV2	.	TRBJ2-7	TGTGCCAGCAGTGAAGTCAGGACTCAAACCTACGAGCAGTACTTC	CASSEVRTQTYEQYF
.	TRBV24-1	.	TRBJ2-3	TGTGCCACCAGGGAGGGTACCCACACAGATACGCAGTATTTT	CATREGTHTDTQYF
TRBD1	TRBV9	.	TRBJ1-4	TGTGCCAGCAGCGTACAGGGGGGTAATGAAAAACTGTTTTTT	CASSVQGGNEKLFF
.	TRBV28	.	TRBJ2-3	TGTGCCAGCGCCACAAGGAGCTTCACAGATACGCAGTATTTT	CASATRSFTDTQYF